Following are 10 T cell receptor beta chains from one sample sequenced in a study of control samples from healthy donors and cancer patients (dated by TCRdb to the early 2020s). The library was made by the immunoSEQ multiplex PCR assay. The source is immuneACCESS, and TCRdb retained only in-frame sequences with V and J called. Part of the clones is not carried over; for the studies checked, unresolved V genes explain less than half of this, and the remainder is unexplained. The sample has roughly 130,000 clones on record, less than 95% of them singletons. Of the sample, around 8.9% falls within the top ten clones. Sequencing was performed on blood. Receptors originate from a young man in good health.

The rearrangement uses TRBV30 and TRBJ1-6, with TRBD1 as a possible D gene (6 bases). Trimming removed 0 bases from V and 9 bases from J, with 12 bases in between. The CDR3 has 14 residues. The germline V gene has CDR1 GTSNPN and CDR2 SVGIG (reference sequence). The CDR3 loop is CAWSVVTGSSPLHF. For the CDR3, the DNA is TGTGCCTGGAGTGTAGTTACAGGGAGTTCACCCCTCCACTTT.

The genes are TRBV6-6 and TRBJ1-6, with D unclear. The CDR3 runs 15 residues. V lost 0 bases and J lost 10, with 13 bases in between. Germline V gene sequence: CDR1 MNHNY, CDR2 SVGAGI (reference sequence). In DNA form, the CDR3 reads TGTGCCAGCAGTTACTCGAGGGAGTCTGGCTCACCCCTCCACTTT. Translated, it gives CASSYSRESGSPLHF.

The gene calls are TRBV5-1 and TRBJ2-5; 9 nucleotides agree with TRBD1. Germline values: CDR1 SGHRS, CDR2 YFSETQ. V lost 3 bases and J lost 1; bases outside the gene matches: 7. This CDR3 region has 16 residues. CDR3 DNA: TGCGCCAGCAGCTATAACAGGGGGCGCTCCCAAGAGACCCAGTACTTC. It is translated as CASSYNRGRSQETQYF.

This chain uses TRBV10-2 with TRBJ2-7, with 8 bases matching TRBD1. CDR3 length: 17 amino acids. J lost 2 bases, V lost 5 bases, and 14 bases had no gene match. Germline V gives CDR1 WSHSY, CDR2 SAAADI. CDR3 DNA sequence: TGCGCCAGCAGTCCGGGACAGGACGGCTACCGACCCTACGAGCAGTACTTC. It yields the protein CASSPGQDGYRPYEQYF.

The chain employs TRBV4-2 and TRBJ2-5; D perhaps matches TRBD2 (6 bases). Germline V gene sequence: CDR1 LGHNA, CDR2 YNFKEQ. V lost 1 base, J lost 5 bases, and 20 bases lay in between. This CDR3 contains 17 residues. The CDR3 spells CASSQVGRAGRDETQYF. The CDR3 DNA sequence: TGTGCCAGCAGCCAAGTAGGTCGAGCGGGCCGTGACGAGACCCAGTACTTC.

J is TRBJ2-2 and V is TRBV4-1; TRBD2 aligns across 10 bases. In germline, CDR1 is MGHRA, CDR2 YSYEKL. The V gene end was trimmed by 3 bases and the J gene end by 3 bases; junction bases not matched to a gene: 10. This CDR3 is built from 18 residues. The CDR3 protein is CASSHFPGTSEDTGELFF. The CDR3 nucleotides are TGCGCCAGCAGCCACTTCCCCGGGACTAGCGAGGACACCGGGGAGCTGTTTTTT.

In the case of this clone: One end of the junction does not line up with germline, which may come from a read error. The CDR3 region is CAWRLGLGQGFYEQCF. CDR3 in DNA: TGTGCCTGGAGGCTGGGATTGGGACAGGGGTTCTACGAGCAGTGCTTC. The chain is built from TRBV30 and TRBJ2-7, with 10 bases aligning to TRBD1. There are 16 residues in the CDR3. Per the germline V gene, CDR1 is GTSNPN and CDR2 is SVGIG (reference sequence). The full variable domain, in which reference TRBV30 and TRBJ2-7 provide the parts outside the CDR3, is SQTIHQWPATLVQPVGSPLSLECTVEGTSNPNLYWYRQAAGRGLQLLFYSVGIGQISSEVPQNLSASRPQDRQFILSSKKLLLSDSGFYLCAWRLGLGQGFYEQCFGPGTRLTVT.

The chain uses TRBV7-9 and TRBJ1-1; 7 nucleotides match TRBD1. Per the germline V gene, CDR1 is SEHNR and CDR2 is FQNEAQ (reference sequence). V dropped 4 bases and J dropped 5; count of bases not matched to a gene: 10. CDR3 length: 15 residues. The CDR3 loop reads CASSSDRDSGTEAFF. DNA of the CDR3: TGTGCCAGCAGCTCAGACCGGGACAGTGGAACTGAAGCTTTCTTT.

CDR3 nucleotide sequence: TGCGCCAGCAGCCAAGATTGGGACAACAATCAGCCCCAGCATTTT. This gives the protein CASSQDWDNNQPQHF. The gene calls are TRBV4-1 and TRBJ1-5; the D gene is possibly TRBD1 (6 bases). CDR3 length equals 15 residues. The germline V gene encodes CDR1 MGHRA and CDR2 YSYEKL. V lost 0 bases and J lost 3, with 9 bases in between.

This chain links TRBV18 with TRBJ1-3; D remains ambiguous. Germline V gene data show CDR1 as KGHSH and CDR2 as LQKENI. V was shortened by 9 bases and J by 1 base, with 16 bases between the two germline ends. This CDR3 is built from 15 residues. The CDR3 here is CASSTILKSGNTIYF. CDR3 coding DNA: TGTGCCAGTTCCACCATTTTAAAGTCTGGAAACACCATATATTTT.